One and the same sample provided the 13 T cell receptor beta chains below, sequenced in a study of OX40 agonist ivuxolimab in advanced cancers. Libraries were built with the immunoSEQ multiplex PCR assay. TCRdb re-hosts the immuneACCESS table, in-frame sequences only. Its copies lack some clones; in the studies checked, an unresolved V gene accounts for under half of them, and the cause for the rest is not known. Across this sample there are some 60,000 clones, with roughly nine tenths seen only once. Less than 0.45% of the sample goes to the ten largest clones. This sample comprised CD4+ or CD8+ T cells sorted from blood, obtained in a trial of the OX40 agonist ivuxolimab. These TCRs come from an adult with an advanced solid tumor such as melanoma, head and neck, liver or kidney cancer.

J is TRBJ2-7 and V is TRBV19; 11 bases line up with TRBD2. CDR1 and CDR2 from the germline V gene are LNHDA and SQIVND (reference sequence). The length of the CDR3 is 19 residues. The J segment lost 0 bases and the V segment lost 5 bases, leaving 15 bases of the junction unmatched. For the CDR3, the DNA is TGTGCCAGTAGTGCCTCAGGTGTCGGACTAGCGGGTAGCTCCTACGAGCAGTACTTC. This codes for CASSASGVGLAGSSYEQYF.

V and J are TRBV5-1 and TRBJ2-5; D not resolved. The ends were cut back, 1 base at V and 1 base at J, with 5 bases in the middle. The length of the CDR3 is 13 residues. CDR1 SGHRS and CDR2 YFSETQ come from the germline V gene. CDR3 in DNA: TGCGCCAGCAGCTTGCAACTCCAAGAGACCCAGTACTTC. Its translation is CASSLQLQETQYF. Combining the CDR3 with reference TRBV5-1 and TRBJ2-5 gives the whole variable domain KAGVTQTPRYLIKTRGQQVTLSCSPISGHRSVSWYQQTPGQGLQFLFEYFSETQRNKGNFPGRFSGRQFSNSRSEMNVSTLELGDSALYLCASSLQLQETQYFGPGTRLLVL.

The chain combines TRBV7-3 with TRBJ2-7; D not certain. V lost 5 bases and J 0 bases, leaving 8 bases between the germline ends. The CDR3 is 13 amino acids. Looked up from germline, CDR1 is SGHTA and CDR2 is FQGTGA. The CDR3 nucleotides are TGTGCCAGCAGCCAGCAGAACTCCTACGAGCAGTACTTC. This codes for CASSQQNSYEQYF. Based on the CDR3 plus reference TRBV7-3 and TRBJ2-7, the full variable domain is GAGVSQTPSNKVTEKGKYVELRCDPISGHTALYWYRQSLGQGPEFLIYFQGTGAADDSGLPNDRFFAVRPEGSVSTLKIQRTERGDSAVYLCASSQQNSYEQYFGPGTRLTVT.

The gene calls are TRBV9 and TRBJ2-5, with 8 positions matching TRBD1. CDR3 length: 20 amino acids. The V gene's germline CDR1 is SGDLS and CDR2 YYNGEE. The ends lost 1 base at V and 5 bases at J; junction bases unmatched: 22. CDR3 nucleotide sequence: TGTGCCAGCAGCGTACGTGGGTTAGACAGGGGTAATCTGAAGGCGGAGACCCAGTACTTC. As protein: CASSVRGLDRGNLKAETQYF.

CDR3 residues: CASSLPGSGGFGVPYEQYF. CDR3 sequence (DNA): TGTGCCAGCAGCTTGCCGGGTAGCGGGGGGTTTGGGGTTCCCTACGAGCAGTACTTC. This rearrangement joins TRBV5-4 to TRBJ2-7, with 10 bases fitting TRBD2. CDR1 and CDR2 from the germline V gene are SGHNT and YYREEE (reference sequence). Trimming took 1 base from V and 2 from J; bases not matched to a gene: 15. The CDR3 is made up of 19 amino acids.

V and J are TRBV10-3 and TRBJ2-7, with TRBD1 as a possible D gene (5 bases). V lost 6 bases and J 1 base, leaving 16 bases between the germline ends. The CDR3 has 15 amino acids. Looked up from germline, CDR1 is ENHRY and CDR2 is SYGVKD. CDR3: CAISPTVGASYEQYF. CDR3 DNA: TGTGCCATCAGCCCGACAGTAGGGGCATCCTACGAGCAGTACTTC.

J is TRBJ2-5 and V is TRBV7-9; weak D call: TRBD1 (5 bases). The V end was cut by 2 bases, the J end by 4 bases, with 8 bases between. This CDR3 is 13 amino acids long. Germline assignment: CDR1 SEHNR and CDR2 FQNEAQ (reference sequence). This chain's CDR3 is CASSLSGPETQYF. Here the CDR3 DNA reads TGTGCCAGCAGCTTATCAGGGCCAGAGACCCAGTACTTC. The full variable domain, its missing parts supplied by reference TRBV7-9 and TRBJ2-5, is DTGVSQNPRHKITKRGQNVTFRCDPISEHNRLYWYRQTLGQGPEFLTYFQNEAQLEKSRLLSDRFSAERPKGSFSTLEIQRTEQGDSAMYLCASSLSGPETQYFGPGTRLLVL.

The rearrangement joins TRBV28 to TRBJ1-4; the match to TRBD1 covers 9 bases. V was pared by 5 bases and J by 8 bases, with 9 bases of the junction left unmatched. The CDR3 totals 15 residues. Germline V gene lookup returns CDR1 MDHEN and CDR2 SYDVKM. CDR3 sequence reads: CASSAGTGNGEKLFF. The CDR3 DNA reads TGTGCCAGCAGTGCCGGGACAGGGAATGGAGAAAAACTGTTTTTT.

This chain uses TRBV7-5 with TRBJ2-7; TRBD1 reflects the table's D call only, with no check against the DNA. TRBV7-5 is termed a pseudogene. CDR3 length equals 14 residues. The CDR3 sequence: CVRSLAPGGGEQYF. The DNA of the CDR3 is TGTGTCAGAAGCTTAGCCCCAGGGGGCGGCGAGCAGTACTTC.

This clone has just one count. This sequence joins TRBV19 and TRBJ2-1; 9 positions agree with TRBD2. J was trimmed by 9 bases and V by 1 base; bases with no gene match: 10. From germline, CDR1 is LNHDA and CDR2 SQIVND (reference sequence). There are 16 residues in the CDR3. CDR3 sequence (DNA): TGTGCCAGTAGTATAGTGGAAGCGGGGGGAGCTGCTGAGCAGTTCTTC. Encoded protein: CASSIVEAGGAAEQFF.

The CDR3 loop reads CASSVGLDPSGEQYF. Written as DNA, the CDR3 is TGTGCCAGCAGCGTAGGACTAGATCCAAGCGGAGAGCAGTACTTC. The chain uses TRBV9 and TRBJ2-7; D perhaps matches TRBD2 (6 bases). Germline values: CDR1 SGDLS, CDR2 YYNGEE. The CDR3 sequence is 15 residues long. Trimming took off 0 bases at V and 7 bases at J, with 17 bases between the two ends.

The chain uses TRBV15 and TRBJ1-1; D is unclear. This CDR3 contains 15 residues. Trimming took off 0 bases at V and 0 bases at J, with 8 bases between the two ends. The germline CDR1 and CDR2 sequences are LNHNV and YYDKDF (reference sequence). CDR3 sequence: CATSREVRVNTEAFF. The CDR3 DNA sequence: TGTGCCACCAGCAGAGAGGTAAGGGTGAACACTGAAGCTTTCTTT.

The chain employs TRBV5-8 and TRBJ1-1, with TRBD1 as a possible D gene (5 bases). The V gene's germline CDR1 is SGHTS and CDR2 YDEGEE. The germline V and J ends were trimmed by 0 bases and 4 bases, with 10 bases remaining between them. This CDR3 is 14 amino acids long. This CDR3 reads CASSLEGLGTEAFF. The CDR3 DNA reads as TGTGCCAGCAGCTTGGAGGGGCTGGGCACTGAAGCTTTCTTT.